The present T cell receptor beta chain was sequenced within a study of blood T cell repertoires in COVID-19. Study information: Sources were T cells, B-cell-depleted T cells, or PBMCs; the material itself was cDNA or gDNA.

Original processing methods: It was from reference gene primer amplification that nucleated cell counts were estimated. Data came from immunoSEQ multiplex PCR; TCRdb stores just in-frame clones and leaves some out. The DNA was the basis for D and trimming; V, J and clone size are from that table. The profile covers roughly 200,000 clones, with approximately 78% appearing a single time and under 3.5% taken by the ten largest. Sequenced input: peripheral blood. This receptor was identified in a woman of 80 years or more with active or convalescent COVID-19.

CDR3 in amino acids: CASSLSGISFTDTQYF. DNA for the CDR3: TGTGCCAGCAGTTTATCGGGCATCTCGTTCACAGATACGCAGTATTTT. The chain links TRBV27 to TRBJ2-3; D uncertain. The ends were cut back, 0 bases at V and 2 bases at J, with 12 bases in the middle. Per germline, CDR1 MNHEY and CDR2 SMNVEV (reference sequence). The CDR3 sequence is 16 residues long.